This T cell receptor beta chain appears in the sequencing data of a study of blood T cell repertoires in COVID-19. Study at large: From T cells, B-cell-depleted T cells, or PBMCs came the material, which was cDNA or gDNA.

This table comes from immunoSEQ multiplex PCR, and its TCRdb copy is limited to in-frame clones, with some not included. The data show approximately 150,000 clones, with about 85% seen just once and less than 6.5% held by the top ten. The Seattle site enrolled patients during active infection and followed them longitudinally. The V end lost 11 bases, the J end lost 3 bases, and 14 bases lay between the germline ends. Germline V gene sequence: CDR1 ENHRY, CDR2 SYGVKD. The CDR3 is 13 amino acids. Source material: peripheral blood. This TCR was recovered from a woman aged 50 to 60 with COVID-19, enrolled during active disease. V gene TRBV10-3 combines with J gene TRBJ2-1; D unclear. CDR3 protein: CAVTDSFYNEQFF. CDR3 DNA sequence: TGTGCCGTGACTGACTCCTTCTACAATGAGCAGTTCTTC.